The 21 T cell receptor beta chains presented below share a single source sample, sequenced in a study of blood T cell repertoires in COVID-19. Produced via immunoSEQ multiplex PCR; TCRdb's table is partial and in-frame only. The sample lists 150,000 to 200,000 clones; approximately 80% were seen once. The sample taken for sequencing was PBMCs or T cells enriched from blood (not recorded which). These TCRs come from a man aged 70-80 years who had been exposed to COVID-19.

The chain employs TRBV7-9 and TRBJ2-1; 14 nucleotides align to TRBD2. The V and J ends lost 4 bases and 7 bases, in that order; junction bases with no gene match: 15. The germline CDR1 and CDR2 sequences are SEHNR and FQNEAQ (reference sequence). The CDR3 is made up of 19 amino acids. This CDR3 is CASSSMARRTSGRSNEQFF. In nucleotides, the CDR3 is TGTGCCAGCAGCTCAATGGCACGACGGACTAGCGGGAGGTCGAATGAGCAGTTCTTC.

The V gene is TRBV7-2, the J gene TRBJ1-5, with no clear D. In germline, CDR1 is SGHTA, CDR2 FQGNSA. Trimming shortened V by 1 base and J by 0 bases, and 7 bases separated the two germline ends. The length of the CDR3 is 15 residues. CDR3: CASSLDMISNQPQHF. CDR3 nucleotide sequence: TGTGCCAGCAGCTTAGACATGATTAGCAATCAGCCCCAGCATTTT.

This chain connects TRBV11-3 to TRBJ2-2; TRBD1 is a possible D gene (6 bases). The CDR3 is made up of 19 amino acids. Per the germline V gene, CDR1 is SGHNT and CDR2 is YENEEA. The V and J ends lost 5 bases and 5 bases respectively, with 27 bases between them. CDR3 amino acids: CASSPQSPAALGGTGELFF. Written as DNA, the CDR3 is TGTGCCAGCAGCCCCCAGAGCCCAGCGGCCTTAGGGGGAACCGGGGAGCTGTTTTTT.

This clone was seen many times. The chain employs TRBV30 and TRBJ1-6; D uncertain. This CDR3 spans 13 amino acids. CDR1 GTSNPN and CDR2 SVGIG come from the germline V gene (reference sequence). Trimming took 3 bases from V and 9 from J, leaving 12 bases between them. The CDR3 nucleotides read TGTGCCTGGAGCCCCCCCGGGTTTTCACCCCTCCACTTT. It yields the protein CAWSPPGFSPLHF. The full variable domain, its missing parts supplied by reference TRBV30 and TRBJ1-6, is SQTIHQWPATLVQPVGSPLSLECTVEGTSNPNLYWYRQAAGRGLQLLFYSVGIGQISSEVPQNLSASRPQDRQFILSSKKLLLSDSGFYLCAWSPPGFSPLHFGNGTRLTVT.

The genes are TRBV7-8 and TRBJ1-2; D remains unclear. This CDR3 region has 15 residues. The V gene's germline CDR1 is SGHVS and CDR2 FQNEAQ. Between the trimmed V and J ends, which lost 2 bases and 4 bases, there was a span of 14 bases. CDR3 loop: CASSLKVSGGYGYTF. The CDR3 DNA reads TGTGCCAGCAGCTTAAAAGTATCGGGTGGCTATGGCTACACCTTC. Together with reference TRBV7-8 and TRBJ1-2, the CDR3 gives the full variable domain: GAGVSQSPRYKVAKRGQDVALRCDPISGHVSLFWYQQALGQGPEFLTYFQNEAQLDKSGLPSDRFFAERPEGSVSTLKIQRTQQEDSAVYLCASSLKVSGGYGYTFGSGTRLTVV.

This chain joins TRBV7-2 and TRBJ1-3; possible D gene TRBD1, 6 bases. Trimming shortened V by 8 bases and J by 3 bases, and 14 bases separated the two germline ends. The CDR3 spans 14 residues. Germline V lookup: CDR1 SGHTA, CDR2 FQGNSA. The CDR3 is CASALQGVGNTIYF. The CDR3, as DNA: TGTGCCAGCGCATTACAGGGTGTTGGAAACACCATATATTTT. The full variable domain, rest sourced from reference TRBV7-2 and TRBJ1-3, is GAGVSQSPSNKVTEKGKDVELRCDPISGHTALYWYRQSLGQGLEFLIYFQGNSAPDKSGLPSDRFSAERTGGSVSTLTIQRTQQEDSAVYLCASALQGVGNTIYFGEGSWLTVV.

In this sample, this clone turned up a few times. The chain uses TRBV5-4 and TRBJ2-3, with 7 bases that match TRBD1. The V gene end was trimmed by 4 bases and the J gene end by 5 bases; junction bases not matched to a gene: 16. This CDR3 has 17 amino acids. The germline V gene has CDR1 SGHNT and CDR2 YYREEE (reference sequence). In nucleotides, the CDR3 is TGTGCCAGCAGCCTAAAATCGGGACAGATCAAGAGAGATACGCAGTATTTT. Translated: CASSLKSGQIKRDTQYF.

This clone was observed a few times. The chain recombines TRBV3-1 (or the pseudogene TRBV3-2) with TRBJ2-7; maybe TRBD2 (6 bases). The CDR3 consists of 15 residues. V gave up 6 bases and J gave up 4 bases, with 19 bases separating them. Germline CDR1 LGHDT, CDR2 YNNKEL (reference sequence). The CDR3 coding sequence is TGTGCCAGCAGTCGCCGGCCAGGGACTGCTTACGAGCAGTACTTC. Protein: CASSRRPGTAYEQYF.

This chain connects TRBV7-2 to TRBJ1-2; 7 bases align to TRBD1. Germline V lookup: CDR1 SGHTA, CDR2 FQGNSA. Trimming cost V 4 bases and J 2 bases; bases outside gene matches: 7. The CDR3 has 15 residues. CDR3 sequence (DNA): TGTGCCAGCAGCTCACAGACAGGGAGCAACTATGGCTACACCTTC. Translating gives CASSSQTGSNYGYTF. The complete variable domain, with remaining parts taken from reference TRBV7-2 and TRBJ1-2, reads GAGVSQSPSNKVTEKGKDVELRCDPISGHTALYWYRQSLGQGLEFLIYFQGNSAPDKSGLPSDRFSAERTGGSVSTLTIQRTQQEDSAVYLCASSSQTGSNYGYTFGSGTRLTVV.

This clone was seen only once. The chain carries TRBV5-8 and TRBJ2-1; TRBD2 aligns across 13 bases. The germline V gene encodes CDR1 SGHTS and CDR2 YDEGEE. This CDR3 region has 16 residues. With 4 bases clipped from V and 8 bases from J, the junction kept 9 bases outside the gene matches. The CDR3, as DNA: TGTGCCAGCAGCCCAGTGGGACTAGCGGGGAGGGATGAGCAGTTCTTC. This gives the protein CASSPVGLAGRDEQFF. Based on the CDR3 plus reference TRBV5-8 and TRBJ2-1, the full variable domain is EAGVTQSPTHLIKTRGQQATLRCSPISGHTSVYWYQQALGLGLQFLLWYDEGEERNRGNFPPRFSGRQFPNYSSELNVNALELEDSALYLCASSPVGLAGRDEQFFGPGTRLTVL.

The J gene is TRBJ1-1, the V gene TRBV29-1, with 8 nucleotides matching TRBD1. In germline, CDR1 is SQVTM, CDR2 ANQGSEA. V gave up 5 bases and J gave up 0 bases; unmatched junction bases: 11. The CDR3 totals 16 residues. The CDR3, as DNA: TGCAGCGTTCCGGGAACAGGGGGGACCATGAACACTGAAGCTTTCTTT. Protein sequence: CSVPGTGGTMNTEAFF.

Only one count was recorded for this clone. The V and J genes are TRBV2 and TRBJ1-2; D is uncertain. CDR3 length: 13 residues. With 4 bases removed from V and 8 bases from J, the gap between germline ends came to 14 bases. The germline CDR1 and CDR2 sequences are SNHLY and FYNNEI. CDR3 sequence (DNA): TGTGCCAGCAGTGTTGAGGGCGGGAAGGGCTACACCTTC. This translates into CASSVEGGKGYTF.

This clone was counted between two and nine times. Other DNA sequences within the sample encode an identical CDR3. The chain couples TRBV19 to TRBJ1-5; a possible D gene is TRBD1 (6 bases). The germline CDR1 and CDR2 sequences are LNHDA and SQIVND (reference sequence). The V end was cut by 3 bases, the J end by 6 bases, with 12 bases between. The CDR3 is made up of 14 amino acids. CDR3 in DNA: TGTGCCAGTAGTATCCCAGGGGAAGGTCAGCCCCAGCATTTT. Its protein is CASSIPGEGQPQHF.

This sequence joins TRBV19 and TRBJ2-1; the match to TRBD2 covers 15 bases. V was clipped by 8 bases and J by 8 bases; unmatched bases: 4. CDR1 and CDR2 from the germline V gene are LNHDA and SQIVND (reference sequence). The CDR3 runs 14 residues. DNA of the CDR3: TGTGCCAGTGAGGGGACTAGCGGGAGGCATGAGCAGTTCTTC. Its translation is CASEGTSGRHEQFF.

V usage is TRBV28 and J usage is TRBJ1-3; 9 bases map to TRBD1. V dropped 9 bases and J dropped 7; count of bases not matched to a gene: 4. Germline CDR1 is MDHEN and CDR2 is SYDVKM. The CDR3 length is 12 residues. In DNA form, the CDR3 reads TGTGCCAGTCTACAGGGGGCGAACACCATATATTTT. Protein sequence: CASLQGANTIYF.

CDR3 sequence: CASSARDSRFAGELFF. CDR3 bases: TGTGCCAGCAGTGCCCGCGACTCACGGTTTGCCGGGGAGCTGTTTTTT. V usage is TRBV2 and J usage is TRBJ2-2; D is unresolved. Germline V gives CDR1 SNHLY, CDR2 FYNNEI. CDR3 size: 16 residues. V lost 4 bases to trimming and J lost 6 bases, with 18 bases between them.

The V and J genes are TRBV2 and TRBJ2-5; 14 nucleotides line up with TRBD2. Germline CDR1 reads SNHLY; CDR2 reads FYNNEI. The CDR3 length is 16 residues. J lost 2 bases, V lost 3 bases, and 2 bases had no gene match. The CDR3 spells CASSEGLAGAQETQYF. As DNA, the CDR3 is TGTGCCAGCAGTGAGGGACTAGCGGGGGCACAAGAGACCCAGTACTTC.

The chain is built from TRBV5-4 and TRBJ2-3, with a possible D match to TRBD1 (6 bases). CDR1 is SGHNT and CDR2 is YYREEE in the germline V gene (reference sequence). CDR3 size: 15 residues. V was trimmed by 5 bases and J by 6 bases, leaving 19 bases between them. The DNA of the CDR3 is TGTGCCAGCAGGGATTCGGGCAGGGGTTCGGATACGCAGTATTTT. It specifies CASRDSGRGSDTQYF.

The chain couples TRBV18 to TRBJ2-2; possibly TRBD1 for D (5 bases). Germline V gene sequence: CDR1 KGHSH, CDR2 LQKENI. Trimming cost V 3 bases and J 1 base, with 6 bases left between them. This CDR3 spans 14 amino acids. In nucleotides, the CDR3 is TGTGCCAGCTCACCTCAGGGGAACACCGGGGAGCTGTTTTTT. It encodes CASSPQGNTGELFF.

V gene TRBV18 combines with J gene TRBJ2-5; D is ambiguous. The CDR3 is 13 residues long. Germline CDR1 is KGHSH and CDR2 is LQKENI. The V and J ends lost 3 bases and 5 bases respectively, with 10 bases between them. The CDR3 DNA reads as TGTGCCAGCTCACCCGGAGAGTGGGAGACCCAGTACTTC. Protein product: CASSPGEWETQYF.

This chain uses TRBV6-5 with TRBJ2-1; D not resolved. The V gene lost 2 bases and the J gene lost 9 bases, with 8 bases spanning the gap. Per germline, CDR1 MNHEY and CDR2 SVGAGI. This CDR3 is built from 12 residues. CDR3 DNA: TGTGCCAGCAGTTACAGAGGTACTGAGCAGTTCTTC. It encodes CASSYRGTEQFF.